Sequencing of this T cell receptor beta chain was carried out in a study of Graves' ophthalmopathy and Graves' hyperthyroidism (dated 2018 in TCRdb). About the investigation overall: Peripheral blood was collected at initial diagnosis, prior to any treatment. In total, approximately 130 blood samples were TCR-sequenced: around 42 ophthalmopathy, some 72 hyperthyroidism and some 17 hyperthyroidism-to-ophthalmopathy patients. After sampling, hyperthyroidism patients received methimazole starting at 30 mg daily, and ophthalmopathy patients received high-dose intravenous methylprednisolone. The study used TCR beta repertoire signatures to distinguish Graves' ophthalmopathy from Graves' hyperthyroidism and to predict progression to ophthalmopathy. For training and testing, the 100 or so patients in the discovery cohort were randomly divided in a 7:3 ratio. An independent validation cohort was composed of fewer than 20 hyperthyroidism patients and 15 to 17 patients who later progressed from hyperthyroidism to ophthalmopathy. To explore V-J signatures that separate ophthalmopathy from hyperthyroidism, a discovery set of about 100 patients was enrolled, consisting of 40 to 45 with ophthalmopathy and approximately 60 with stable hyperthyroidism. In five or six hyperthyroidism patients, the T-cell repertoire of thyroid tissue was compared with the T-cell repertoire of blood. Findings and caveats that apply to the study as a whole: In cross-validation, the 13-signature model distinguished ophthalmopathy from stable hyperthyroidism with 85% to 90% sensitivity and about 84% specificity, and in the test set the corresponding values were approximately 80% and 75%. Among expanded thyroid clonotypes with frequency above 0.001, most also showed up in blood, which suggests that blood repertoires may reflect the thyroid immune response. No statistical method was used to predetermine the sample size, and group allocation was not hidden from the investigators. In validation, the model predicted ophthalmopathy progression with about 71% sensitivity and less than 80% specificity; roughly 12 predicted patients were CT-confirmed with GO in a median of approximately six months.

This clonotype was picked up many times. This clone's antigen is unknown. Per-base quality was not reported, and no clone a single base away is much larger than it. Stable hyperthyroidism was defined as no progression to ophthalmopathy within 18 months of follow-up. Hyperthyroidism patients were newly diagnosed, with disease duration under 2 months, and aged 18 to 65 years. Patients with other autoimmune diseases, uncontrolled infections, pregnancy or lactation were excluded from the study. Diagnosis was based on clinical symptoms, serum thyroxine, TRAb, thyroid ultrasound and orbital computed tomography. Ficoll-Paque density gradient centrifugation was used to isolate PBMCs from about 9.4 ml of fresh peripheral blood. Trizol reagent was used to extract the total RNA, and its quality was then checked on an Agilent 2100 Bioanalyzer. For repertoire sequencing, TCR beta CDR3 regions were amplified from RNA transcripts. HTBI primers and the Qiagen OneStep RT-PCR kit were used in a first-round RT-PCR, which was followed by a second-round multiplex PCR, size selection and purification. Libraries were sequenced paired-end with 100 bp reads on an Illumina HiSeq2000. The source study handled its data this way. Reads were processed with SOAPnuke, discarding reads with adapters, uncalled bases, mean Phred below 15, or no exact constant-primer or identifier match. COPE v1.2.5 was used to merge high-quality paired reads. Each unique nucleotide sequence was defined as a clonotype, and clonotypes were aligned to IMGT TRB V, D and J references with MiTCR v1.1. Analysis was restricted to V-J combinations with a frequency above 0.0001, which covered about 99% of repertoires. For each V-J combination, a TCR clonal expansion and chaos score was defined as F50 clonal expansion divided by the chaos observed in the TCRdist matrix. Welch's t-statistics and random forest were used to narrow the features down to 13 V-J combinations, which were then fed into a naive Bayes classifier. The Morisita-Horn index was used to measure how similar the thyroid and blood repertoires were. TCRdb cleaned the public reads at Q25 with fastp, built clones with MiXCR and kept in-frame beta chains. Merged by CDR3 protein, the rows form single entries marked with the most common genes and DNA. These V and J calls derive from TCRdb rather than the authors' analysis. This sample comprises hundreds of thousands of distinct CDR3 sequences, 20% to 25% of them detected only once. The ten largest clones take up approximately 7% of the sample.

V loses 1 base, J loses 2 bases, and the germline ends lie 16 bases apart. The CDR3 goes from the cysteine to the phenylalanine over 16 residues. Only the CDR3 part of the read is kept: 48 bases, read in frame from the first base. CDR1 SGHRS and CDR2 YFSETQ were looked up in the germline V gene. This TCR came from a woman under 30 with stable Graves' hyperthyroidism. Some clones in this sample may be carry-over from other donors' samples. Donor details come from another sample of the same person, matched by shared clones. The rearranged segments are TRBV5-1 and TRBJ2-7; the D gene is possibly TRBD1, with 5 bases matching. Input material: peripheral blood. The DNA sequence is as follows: TGCGCCAGCAGCTTGCTTCAGGGAACGGACCCCTACGAGCAGTACTTC. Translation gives CASSLLQGTDPYEQYF. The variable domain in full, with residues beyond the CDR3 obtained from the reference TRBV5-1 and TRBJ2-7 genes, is KAGVTQTPRYLIKTRGQQVTLSCSPISGHRSVSWYQQTPGQGLQFLFEYFSETQRNKGNFPGRFSGRQFSNSRSEMNVSTLELGDSALYLCASSLLQGTDPYEQYFGPGTRLTVT.